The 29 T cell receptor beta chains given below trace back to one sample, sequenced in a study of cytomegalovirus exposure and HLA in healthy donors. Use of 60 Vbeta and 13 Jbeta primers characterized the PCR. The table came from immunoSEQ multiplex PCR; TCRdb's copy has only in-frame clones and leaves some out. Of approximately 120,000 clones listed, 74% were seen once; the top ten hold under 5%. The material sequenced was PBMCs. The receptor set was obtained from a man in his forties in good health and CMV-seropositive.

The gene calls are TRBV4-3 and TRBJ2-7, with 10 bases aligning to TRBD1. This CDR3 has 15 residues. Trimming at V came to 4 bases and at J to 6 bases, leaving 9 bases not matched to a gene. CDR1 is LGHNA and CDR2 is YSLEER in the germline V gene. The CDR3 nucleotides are TGCGCCAGCAGCCCAGCCGGGACAGGGGTTGGCGAGCAGTACTTC. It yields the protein CASSPAGTGVGEQYF.

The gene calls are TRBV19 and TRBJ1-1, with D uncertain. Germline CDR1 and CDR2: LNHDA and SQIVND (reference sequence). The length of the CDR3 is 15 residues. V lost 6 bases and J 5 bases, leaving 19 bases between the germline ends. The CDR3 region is CASSTIPGGGTEAFF. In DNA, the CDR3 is TGTGCCAGTAGCACCATCCCGGGCGGCGGGACTGAAGCTTTCTTT.

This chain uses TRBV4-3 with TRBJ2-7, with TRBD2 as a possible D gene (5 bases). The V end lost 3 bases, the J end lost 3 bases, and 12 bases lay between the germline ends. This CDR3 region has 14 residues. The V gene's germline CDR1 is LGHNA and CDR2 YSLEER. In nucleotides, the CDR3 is TGCGCCAGCAGCCAGCGGGTATCGGACTACGAGCAGTACTTC. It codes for CASSQRVSDYEQYF.

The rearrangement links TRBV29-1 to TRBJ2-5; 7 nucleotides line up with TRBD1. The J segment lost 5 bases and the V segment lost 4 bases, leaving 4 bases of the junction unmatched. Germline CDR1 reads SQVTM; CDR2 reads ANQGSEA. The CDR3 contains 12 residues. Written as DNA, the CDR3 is TGCAGCGTTGGACAGGGTGGGGAGACCCAGTACTTC. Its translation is CSVGQGGETQYF.

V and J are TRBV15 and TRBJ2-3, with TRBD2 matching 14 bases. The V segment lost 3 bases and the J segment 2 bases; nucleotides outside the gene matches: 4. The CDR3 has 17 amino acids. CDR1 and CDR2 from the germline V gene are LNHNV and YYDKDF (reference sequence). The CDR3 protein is CATSSPGLAGATDTQYF. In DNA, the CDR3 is TGTGCCACCAGCAGCCCGGGACTAGCGGGGGCCACAGATACGCAGTATTTT.

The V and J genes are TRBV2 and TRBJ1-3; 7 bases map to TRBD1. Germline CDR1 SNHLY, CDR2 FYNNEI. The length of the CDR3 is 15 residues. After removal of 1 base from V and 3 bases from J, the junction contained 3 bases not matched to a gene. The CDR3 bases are TGTGCCAGCAGTGAAGAGGGGGCGGTTGGAAACACCATATATTTT. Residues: CASSEEGAVGNTIYF.

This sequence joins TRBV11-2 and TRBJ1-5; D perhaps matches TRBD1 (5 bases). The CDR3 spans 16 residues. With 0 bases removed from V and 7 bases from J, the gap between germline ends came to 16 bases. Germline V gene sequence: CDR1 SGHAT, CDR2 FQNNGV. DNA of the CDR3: TGTGCCAGCAGCTTAGAAGGTGGGGCAGGTCGACAGCCCCAGCATTTT. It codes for CASSLEGGAGRQPQHF.

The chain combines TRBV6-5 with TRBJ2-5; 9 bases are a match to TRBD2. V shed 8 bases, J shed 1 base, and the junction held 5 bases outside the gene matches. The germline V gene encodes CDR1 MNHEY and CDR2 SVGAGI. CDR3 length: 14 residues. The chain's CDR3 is CASGSGRFQETQYF. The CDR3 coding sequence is TGTGCCAGCGGAAGCGGGAGGTTCCAAGAGACCCAGTACTTC.

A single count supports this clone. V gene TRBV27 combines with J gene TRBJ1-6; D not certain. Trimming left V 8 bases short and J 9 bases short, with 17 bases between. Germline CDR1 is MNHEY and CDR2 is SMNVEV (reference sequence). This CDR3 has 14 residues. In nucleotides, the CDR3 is TGTGCCAGCTGTACCAGGTTAAATTCTTCACCCCTCCACTTT. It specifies CASCTRLNSSPLHF.

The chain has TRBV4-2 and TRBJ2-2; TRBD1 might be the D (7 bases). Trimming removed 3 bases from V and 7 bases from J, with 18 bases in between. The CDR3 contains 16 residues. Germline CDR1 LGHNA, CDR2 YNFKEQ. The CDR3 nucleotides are TGTGCCAGCAGCCACCGTGGCAGGGGGGTTCACGGGGAGCTGTTTTTT. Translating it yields CASSHRGRGVHGELFF.

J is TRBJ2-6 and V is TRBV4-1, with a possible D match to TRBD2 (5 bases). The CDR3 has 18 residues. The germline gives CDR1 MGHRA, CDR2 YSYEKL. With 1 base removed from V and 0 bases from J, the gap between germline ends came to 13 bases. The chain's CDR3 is CASSQAHAGSSGANVLTF. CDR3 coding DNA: TGCGCCAGCAGCCAAGCACATGCGGGCAGCTCTGGGGCCAACGTCCTGACTTTC.

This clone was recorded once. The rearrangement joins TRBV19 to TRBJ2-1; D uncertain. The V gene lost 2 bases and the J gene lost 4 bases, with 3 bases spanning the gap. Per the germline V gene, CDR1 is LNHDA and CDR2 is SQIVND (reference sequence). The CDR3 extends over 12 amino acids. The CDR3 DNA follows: TGTGCCAGTAGTATAACTTACAATGAGCAGTTCTTC. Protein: CASSITYNEQFF.

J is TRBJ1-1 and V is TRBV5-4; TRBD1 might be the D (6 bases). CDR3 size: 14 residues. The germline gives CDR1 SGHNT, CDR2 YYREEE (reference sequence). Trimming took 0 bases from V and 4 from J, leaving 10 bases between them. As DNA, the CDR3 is TGTGCCAGCAGCTTGGAGGGGGTTCGCACTGAAGCTTTCTTT. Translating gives CASSLEGVRTEAFF.

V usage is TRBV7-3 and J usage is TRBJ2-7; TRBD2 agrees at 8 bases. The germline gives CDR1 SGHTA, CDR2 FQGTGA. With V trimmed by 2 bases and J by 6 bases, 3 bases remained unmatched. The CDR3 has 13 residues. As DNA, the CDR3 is TGTGCCAGCAGCTTAGCGGGAGGATCCGAGCAGTACTTC. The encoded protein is CASSLAGGSEQYF. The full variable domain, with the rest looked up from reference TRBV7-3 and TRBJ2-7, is GAGVSQTPSNKVTEKGKYVELRCDPISGHTALYWYRQSLGQGPEFLIYFQGTGAADDSGLPNDRFFAVRPEGSVSTLKIQRTERGDSAVYLCASSLAGGSEQYFGPGTRLTVT.

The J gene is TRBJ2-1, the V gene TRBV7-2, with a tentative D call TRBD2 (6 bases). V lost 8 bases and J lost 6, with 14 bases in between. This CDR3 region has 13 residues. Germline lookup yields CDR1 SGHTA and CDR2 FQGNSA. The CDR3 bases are TGTGCCAGCGCCGGGAGACTGGGCAATGAGCAGTTCTTC. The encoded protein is CASAGRLGNEQFF. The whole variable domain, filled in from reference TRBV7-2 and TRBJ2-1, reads GAGVSQSPSNKVTEKGKDVELRCDPISGHTALYWYRQSLGQGLEFLIYFQGNSAPDKSGLPSDRFSAERTGGSVSTLTIQRTQQEDSAVYLCASAGRLGNEQFFGPGTRLTVL.

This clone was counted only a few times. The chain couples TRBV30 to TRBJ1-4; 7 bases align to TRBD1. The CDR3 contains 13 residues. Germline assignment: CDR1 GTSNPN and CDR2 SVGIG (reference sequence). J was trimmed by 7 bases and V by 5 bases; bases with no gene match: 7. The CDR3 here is CAWDRESGEKLFF. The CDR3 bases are TGTGCCTGGGACAGGGAGAGTGGTGAAAAACTGTTTTTT.

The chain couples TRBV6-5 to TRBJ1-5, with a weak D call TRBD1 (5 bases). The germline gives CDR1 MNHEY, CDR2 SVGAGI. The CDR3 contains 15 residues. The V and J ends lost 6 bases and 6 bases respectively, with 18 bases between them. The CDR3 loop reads CASRATGGESQPQHF. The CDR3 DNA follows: TGTGCCAGCAGAGCCACGGGGGGGGAAAGTCAGCCCCAGCATTTT.

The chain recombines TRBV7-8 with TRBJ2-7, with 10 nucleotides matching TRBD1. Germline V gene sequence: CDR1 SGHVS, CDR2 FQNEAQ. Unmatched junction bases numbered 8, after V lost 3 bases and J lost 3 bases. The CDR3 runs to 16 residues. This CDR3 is CASSLWGGQGHYEQYF. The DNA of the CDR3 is TGTGCCAGCAGCTTGTGGGGGGGACAGGGGCACTACGAGCAGTACTTC.

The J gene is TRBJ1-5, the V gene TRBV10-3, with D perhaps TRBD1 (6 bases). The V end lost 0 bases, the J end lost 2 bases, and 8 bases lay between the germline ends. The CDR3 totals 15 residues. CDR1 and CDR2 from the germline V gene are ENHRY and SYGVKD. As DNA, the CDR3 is TGTGCCATCAGTGAGTCGACAGGAGGCAATCAGCCCCAGCATTTT. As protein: CAISESTGGNQPQHF.

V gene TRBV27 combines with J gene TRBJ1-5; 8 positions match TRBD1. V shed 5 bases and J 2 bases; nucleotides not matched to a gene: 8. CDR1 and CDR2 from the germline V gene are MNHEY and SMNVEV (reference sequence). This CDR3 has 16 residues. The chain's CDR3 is CASSPGTGRRNQPQHF. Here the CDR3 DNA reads TGTGCCAGCAGTCCGGGGACAGGCCGCCGCAATCAGCCCCAGCATTTT.

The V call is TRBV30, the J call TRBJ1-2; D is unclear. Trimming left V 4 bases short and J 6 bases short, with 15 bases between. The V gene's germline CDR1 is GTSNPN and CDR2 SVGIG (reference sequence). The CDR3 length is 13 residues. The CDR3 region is CAWILVGSNGYTF. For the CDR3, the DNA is TGTGCCTGGATCCTAGTCGGATCGAATGGCTACACCTTC.

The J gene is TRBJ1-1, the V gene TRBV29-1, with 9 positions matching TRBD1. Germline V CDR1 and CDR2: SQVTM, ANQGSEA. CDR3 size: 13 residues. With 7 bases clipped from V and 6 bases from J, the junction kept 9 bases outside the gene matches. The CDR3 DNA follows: TGCAGCGCCGCCGGACAGGGGTGGGCTGAAGCTTTCTTT. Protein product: CSAAGQGWAEAFF. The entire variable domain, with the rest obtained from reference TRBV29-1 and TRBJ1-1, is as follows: SAVISQKPSRDICQRGTSLTIQCQVDSQVTMMFWYRQQPGQSLTLIATANQGSEATYESGFVIDKFPISRPNLTFSTLTVSNMSPEDSSIYLCSAAGQGWAEAFFGQGTRLTVV.

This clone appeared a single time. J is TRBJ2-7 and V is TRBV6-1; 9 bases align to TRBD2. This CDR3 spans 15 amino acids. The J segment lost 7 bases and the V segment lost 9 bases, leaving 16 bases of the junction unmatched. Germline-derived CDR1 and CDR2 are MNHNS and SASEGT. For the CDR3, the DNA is TGTGCCAGTTCCGAGGGCGGGAGGGCCTCAAGGGAGCAGTACTTC. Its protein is CASSEGGRASREQYF.

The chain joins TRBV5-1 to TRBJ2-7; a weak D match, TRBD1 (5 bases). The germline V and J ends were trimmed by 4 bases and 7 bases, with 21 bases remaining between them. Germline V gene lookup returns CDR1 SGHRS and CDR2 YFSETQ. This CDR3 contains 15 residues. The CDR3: CASSPGSRGPGEQYF. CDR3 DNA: TGCGCCAGCAGCCCCGGTTCTAGGGGTCCCGGAGAGCAGTACTTC.

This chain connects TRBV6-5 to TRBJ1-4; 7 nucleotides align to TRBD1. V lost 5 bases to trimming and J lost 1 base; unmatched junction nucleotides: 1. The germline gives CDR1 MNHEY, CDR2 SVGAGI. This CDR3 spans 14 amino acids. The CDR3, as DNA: TGTGCCAGCAGTAGGGGGCTAACTAATGAAAAACTGTTTTTT. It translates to CASSRGLTNEKLFF.

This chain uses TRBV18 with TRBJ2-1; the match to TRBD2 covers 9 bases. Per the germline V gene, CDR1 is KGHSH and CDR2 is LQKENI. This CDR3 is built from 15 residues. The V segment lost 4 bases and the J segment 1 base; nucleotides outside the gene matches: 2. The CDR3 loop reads CASSLSGSSYNEQFF. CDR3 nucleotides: TGTGCCAGCTCACTTAGCGGGAGTTCCTACAATGAGCAGTTCTTC.

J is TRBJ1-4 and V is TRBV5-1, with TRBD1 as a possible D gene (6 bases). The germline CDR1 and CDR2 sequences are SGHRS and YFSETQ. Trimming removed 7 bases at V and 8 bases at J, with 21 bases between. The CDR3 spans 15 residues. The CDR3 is CASGITGYGDEKLFF. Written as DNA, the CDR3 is TGCGCCAGCGGGATAACAGGGTACGGAGACGAAAAACTGTTTTTT.

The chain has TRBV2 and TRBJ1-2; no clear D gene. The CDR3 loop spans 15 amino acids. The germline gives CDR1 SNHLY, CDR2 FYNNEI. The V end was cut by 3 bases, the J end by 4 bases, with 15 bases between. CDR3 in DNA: TGTGCCAGCAGTGAGGGTATAGGCCGGGGCTATGGCTACACCTTC. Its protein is CASSEGIGRGYGYTF.

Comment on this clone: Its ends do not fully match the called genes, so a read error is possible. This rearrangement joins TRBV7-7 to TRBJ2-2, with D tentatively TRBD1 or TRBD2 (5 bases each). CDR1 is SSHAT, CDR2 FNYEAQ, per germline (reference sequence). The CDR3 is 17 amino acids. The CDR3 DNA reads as TGTGCTAGCAGCTTAGCGCTGGCAGGGCCGAACACCGGGGAGCTGTTTTTT. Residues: CASSLALAGPNTGELFF.